This T cell receptor beta chain originates from a study of CD8 T cells in Susac syndrome (dated by TCRdb to between 2018 and 2021). About the investigation overall: Repertoire sequencing was used to test whether CD8+ T cell activation and differentiation in Susac syndrome was antigen driven.

Points the paper makes about the study in general: The number of individuals in the TCR sequencing and HLA analysis was recognized as being relatively small.

CDR1 and CDR2 are drawn from the germline V gene: SGHTA, FQGNSA. V and J lose 6 bases and 10 bases, and a span of 15 bases separates them. The cysteine opens and the phenylalanine closes a CDR3 of 12 amino acids. Left in the record is the CDR3 DNA by itself, 36 bases read in frame from the first base. RNA was extracted using the RNeasy kit, and roughly 0.5 to 1 microgram was reverse transcribed with random hexamers. The immunoSEQ multiplex PCR assay, covering 54 Vbeta and 13 Jbeta segments, was used to amplify TCR beta CDR3 regions. To correct PCR amplification bias, a synthetic template baseline was used for both primer optimization and computational correction. On the authors' methods: Reads were assigned to V, D and J genes according to IMGT and analyzed in immunoSEQ Analyzer, with only productive sequences retained. Clonality was calculated as one minus the Shannon entropy normalized by log2 of the number of productive unique sequences. For each patient and control, public and private clones were evaluated within the 100 most prevalent clones. Susac-specific clones were defined as absent from healthy and MS cohorts, over a thousand published viral clones and other ImmuneACCESS disease sequences. TCRdb took the public reads, trimmed them with fastp at Q25, ran MiXCR for clone calling and kept in-frame beta chains. Rows are combined by CDR3 protein, so each entry shows the most common genes and DNA. Here the V and J calls rest on TCRdb's processing, not on the authors' analysis. The sample table holds roughly 180,000 distinct CDR3 sequences, of which around 94% were seen once. Clones ranked in the top ten supply about 0.13% of the sample.

Peripheral blood CD8+ and CD4+ T cells from healthy donors, Susac syndrome patients and multiple sclerosis patients were profiled using high-throughput TCR beta sequencing. The healthy donors served as controls matched for age and sex. CD8+ TEMRA cells were enriched by FACS, while bulk CD8+ and CD4+ T cells were purified by magnetic negative isolation. Blood was drawn into EDTA tubes, processed within 24 hours, and PBMCs were isolated by density gradient centrifugation. PBMCs intended for TCR sequencing were cryopreserved in liquid nitrogen and thawed later in a water bath at 37 degrees C. Purity of sorted or isolated CD4+, CD8+ and CD8+ TEMRA cells was at least 90%. Regarding this clonotype: Its antigen is not yet known. There are no base qualities to consult, and no much larger clone falls within one base.

The source of this sequence is a human donor in good health. The chain is assembled from TRBV7-2 and TRBJ1-2; 6 matching bases give a weak D call of TRBD1. Sequenced input: CD4+ T cells from PBMCs. The DNA sequence is given as TGTGCCAGCAGAGGATCCGGACAGATCTACACCTTC. Its translation reads: CASRGSGQIYTF. The CDR3 plus the reference TRBV7-2 and TRBJ1-2 genes for the other parts give the full variable domain: GAGVSQSPSNKVTEKGKDVELRCDPISGHTALYWYRQSLGQGLEFLIYFQGNSAPDKSGLPSDRFSAERTGGSVSTLTIQRTQQEDSAVYLCASRGSGQIYTFGSGTRLTVV.